The rows below give T cell receptor beta chains drawn from one sample of a study of blood T cell repertoires in COVID-19. Repertoires were generated with immunoSEQ multiplex PCR, while TCRdb's copy carries only in-frame clones and drops some. Of 120,000 or so clones listed, around 78% are singletons. The sample comprised peripheral blood. These receptors all stem from a man aged 70-80 years with acute or convalescent COVID-19. The CDR3 runs from the conserved cysteine through the conserved F or W. D genes are given only for firm matches. For some rows the clone size is stated as once, few or many, or as a class when expanded; others skip it.

CDR3 | DNA | size | V | D | J
CASSRGQGALGYTF | TGTGCCAGCAGCCGCGGACAGGGGGCCTTAGGCTACACCTTC | . | TRBV3-1/TRBV3-2 | TRBD1 | TRBJ1-2
CASSRRQPIYEQYF | TGCGCCAGCAGCCGAAGACAGCCTATCTACGAGCAGTACTTC | once | TRBV5-1 | . | TRBJ2-7
CATGRTSGADQETQYF | TGTGCCACCGGAAGGACTAGCGGTGCCGACCAAGAGACCCAGTACTTC | . | TRBV10-3 | TRBD2 | TRBJ2-5
CASSPGAASSSYEQYF | TGTGCCAGCAGCCCCGGCGCGGCCTCGAGCTCCTACGAGCAGTACTTC | few | TRBV7-9 | . | TRBJ2-7
CASSLRGGGNTEAFF | TGTGCCAGCAGCTTAAGGGGGGGAGGAAACACTGAAGCTTTCTTT | . | TRBV7-9 | . | TRBJ1-1
CAWTQGSGNTIYF | TGTGCCTGGACACAGGGCTCTGGAAACACCATATATTTT | . | TRBV30 | . | TRBJ1-3
CASSPEQGGQPQHF | TGTGCCAGCTCACCAGAGCAGGGTGGCCAGCCCCAGCATTTT | . | TRBV18 | . | TRBJ1-5
CASSATGANTGELFF | TGTGCCAGCAGCGCGACAGGGGCGAACACCGGGGAGCTGTTTTTT | . | TRBV11-3 | TRBD1 | TRBJ2-2
CASSLNPFEQFF | TGTGCCAGCAGCTTAAATCCGTTTGAGCAGTTCTTC | few | TRBV7-3 | . | TRBJ2-1
CASSPTTGQGNYGYTF | TGTGCCAGCTCACCTACCACAGGACAGGGAAACTATGGCTACACCTTC | . | TRBV18 | TRBD1 | TRBJ1-2
CASSLPLVRDEQYF | TGTGCCAGCAGCTTGCCCTTGGTTCGGGACGAGCAGTACTTC | once | TRBV7-2 | . | TRBJ2-7
CASSFLDQPQHF | TGTGCCAGCAGTTTTCTAGATCAGCCCCAGCATTTT | . | TRBV6-1 | . | TRBJ1-5
CASSQRDRVYNEQFF | TGCGCCAGCAGCCAACGGGACAGGGTCTACAATGAGCAGTTCTTC | . | TRBV4-3 | TRBD1 | TRBJ2-1
CASSTMDRRDSPLHF | TGTGCCAGCAGCACGATGGACAGGAGGGATTCACCCCTCCACTTT | . | TRBV7-2 | TRBD1 | TRBJ1-6
CASSRLAGGSSYEQYF | TGTGCCAGCAGCCGACTAGCGGGGGGAAGCTCCTACGAGCAGTACTTC | few | TRBV13 | TRBD2 | TRBJ2-7